The rows below give T cell receptor beta chains drawn from one sample of a study of cytomegalovirus exposure and HLA in healthy donors. Assay used: immunoSEQ multiplex PCR; TCRdb lists only in-frame clones, some missing. The table shows just under 75,000 clones, with 94% occurring only once. Sequenced material: PBMCs. The receptors shown here come from a woman under 30 in good health and CMV-seropositive. CDR3s leave out the opening cysteine and the closing phenylalanine or tryptophan.

cdr3_aa | j_call | v_call
AISGGLTHGTGELF | TRBJ2-2 | TRBV10-3
ASSAHPGQGLSGAF | TRBJ1-1 | TRBV25-1
ASSPDRGTGRYEQY | TRBJ2-7 | TRBV9
ASTAGQGAQETQY | TRBJ2-5 | TRBV6-1
ASSLDGGAPRTYEQY | TRBJ2-7 | TRBV5-1
ASSLSYSTDTQY | TRBJ2-3 | TRBV7-2
ASRDPGQGGRSGYT | TRBJ1-2 | TRBV2
ASSQVRAGSGELF | TRBJ2-2 | TRBV14
ASSLASGRRNEQF | TRBJ2-1 | TRBV7-2
ASSLLTSGPYNEQF | TRBJ2-1 | TRBV7-9
ASRTGNQETQY | TRBJ2-5 | TRBV6-1
ASSLAGAGNTIY | TRBJ1-3 | TRBV5-6
ATSRDLLAGGYEQY | TRBJ2-7 | TRBV15
ASSPQAASGRGRTDTQY | TRBJ2-3 | TRBV18
ASREISLQDREDSPLH | TRBJ1-6 | TRBV27
SVGTGGPYEQY | TRBJ2-7 | TRBV29-1
ASSLITAGVRPNTEAF | TRBJ1-1 | TRBV28
ASSLMTGQETQY | TRBJ2-5 | TRBV7-9
ASSARDRGRNEKLF | TRBJ1-4 | TRBV19
ASSWGQGSNTEAF | TRBJ1-1 | TRBV6-5
ASSFREWELF | TRBJ2-2 | TRBV28
ASSEGQGPDTQY | TRBJ2-3 | TRBV9
ASRLGQGQSGYT | TRBJ1-2 | TRBV6-5
ASSLVPGVSRIDGYT | TRBJ1-2 | TRBV7-8
ASSSLVYEQY | TRBJ2-7 | TRBV7-2
AWSVRQGSGYT | TRBJ1-2 | TRBV30
ASSPEPGQGRETQY | TRBJ2-5 | TRBV7-6
ASSLGFTQGTTDTQY | TRBJ2-3 | TRBV7-8
ASSPGQGGSDTIY | TRBJ1-3 | TRBV5-1
ASSLGRGNTQY | TRBJ2-3 | TRBV7-9
ASSFLQGIYNEQF | TRBJ2-1 | TRBV28
ASSESPSGRYYNEQF | TRBJ2-1 | TRBV25-1
ASSPPRGADTGELF | TRBJ2-2 | TRBV5-5
ASSLGQGILAKNIQY | TRBJ2-4 | TRBV7-2
ASSWEGRSPLH | TRBJ1-6 | TRBV7-9
ASSRIDRGGGTDTQY | TRBJ2-3 | TRBV5-1
ASSFVTGPSSYEQY | TRBJ2-7 | TRBV28
ASSPQSSNTEAF | TRBJ1-1 | TRBV5-1
ASSSLAGTPKSTDTQY | TRBJ2-3 | TRBV7-9
ASRWDSNTGELF | TRBJ2-2 | TRBV28
ASSIRGALGETQY | TRBJ2-5 | TRBV28
ASSISGTSASRANEQF | TRBJ2-1 | TRBV5-1
ASNSIYEQY | TRBJ2-7 | TRBV6-6
ASSASGTGNRETQY | TRBJ2-5 | TRBV25-1
ASSSTLLAGGTDEQF | TRBJ2-1 | TRBV28
ANWTGPRALH | TRBJ1-6 | TRBV10-3
ASSVFKGTNYGYT | TRBJ1-2 | TRBV11-2
ASSLEGGYNEQF | TRBJ2-1 | TRBV11-3
ASKPGTPKAGNTIY | TRBJ1-3 | TRBV11-2
ASSPSAGRTMTYEQY | TRBJ2-7 | TRBV4-1
ASGGTDSYEQY | TRBJ2-7 | TRBV5-1
ASRGQCT | TRBJ1-2 | TRBV25-1
ASSLGGAAGNTIY | TRBJ1-3 | TRBV7-2
ASSRLPRYGYT | TRBJ1-2 | TRBV23-1
ASSNRQTDEAF | TRBJ1-1 | TRBV7-9
ASSPTYNEQF | TRBJ2-1 | TRBV28
ASSRQGSTYEQY | TRBJ2-7 | TRBV6-6